Reported below is one TCR beta chain. This specimen belongs to a study of blood T cell repertoires in COVID-19. Study context: Sites across the United States, Italy and Spain contributed samples from acute and convalescent COVID-19. PBMCs, B-cell-depleted T cells, or T cells were the source of the cDNA or gDNA that made up the material.

CDR3 length: 13 amino acids. V shed 4 bases and J shed 7 bases, with 10 bases lying between them. CDR1 and CDR2 from the germline V gene are KGHDR and SFDVKD. As handled by the study authors: It was from reference gene primer amplification that nucleated cell counts were estimated. Some clones are missing from TCRdb's copy, which holds only in-frame ones; the method was immunoSEQ multiplex PCR. V, J and clone size are those of that table, while D and trimming were read from the DNA. The profile shows 30,000 to 45,000 clones, 90% of them singletons. This TCR was recovered from a human donor in a cohort sampled during active COVID-19. The chain is built from TRBV24-1 and TRBJ1-5; D unresolved. Sequenced material: peripheral blood. CDR3: CATSEYSWQPQHF. The CDR3, as DNA: TGTGCCACCAGTGAGTATAGCTGGCAGCCCCAGCATTTT.